This T cell receptor beta chain was recorded in a study of blood T cell repertoires in COVID-19. Across the study: Acute and convalescent COVID-19 samples came from the United States, Italy and Spain. PBMCs, B-cell-depleted T cells, or T cells were the source of the cDNA or gDNA that made up the material.

CDR1 and CDR2 (germline): DFQATT, SNEGSKA (reference sequence). The CDR3 runs 11 residues. Participants were aged 18 to 89 years from 20 to 30 US areas. In Cohort 3, a recovered donor had either two negative PCRs, clearance, or symptom resolution. Worth noting for this clone: One end of the junction is discordant with germline, which a read error may explain.

Measured with immunoSEQ multiplex PCR; TCRdb has only the in-frame clones, and not every one. The table lists 300,000 to 400,000 clones, more than 75% of them singletons. The J gene is TRBJ2-1, the V gene TRBV20-1, with a weak D call TRBD2 (5 bases). This TCR was sampled from a woman aged 18-29 years who had recovered from COVID-19. Sequenced sample: PBMCs or T cells enriched from blood (not recorded which). Written as DNA, the CDR3 is TGCAGTGAGGACTCCAACAATGAGCAGTTCTTC. It is translated as CSEDSNNEQFF.